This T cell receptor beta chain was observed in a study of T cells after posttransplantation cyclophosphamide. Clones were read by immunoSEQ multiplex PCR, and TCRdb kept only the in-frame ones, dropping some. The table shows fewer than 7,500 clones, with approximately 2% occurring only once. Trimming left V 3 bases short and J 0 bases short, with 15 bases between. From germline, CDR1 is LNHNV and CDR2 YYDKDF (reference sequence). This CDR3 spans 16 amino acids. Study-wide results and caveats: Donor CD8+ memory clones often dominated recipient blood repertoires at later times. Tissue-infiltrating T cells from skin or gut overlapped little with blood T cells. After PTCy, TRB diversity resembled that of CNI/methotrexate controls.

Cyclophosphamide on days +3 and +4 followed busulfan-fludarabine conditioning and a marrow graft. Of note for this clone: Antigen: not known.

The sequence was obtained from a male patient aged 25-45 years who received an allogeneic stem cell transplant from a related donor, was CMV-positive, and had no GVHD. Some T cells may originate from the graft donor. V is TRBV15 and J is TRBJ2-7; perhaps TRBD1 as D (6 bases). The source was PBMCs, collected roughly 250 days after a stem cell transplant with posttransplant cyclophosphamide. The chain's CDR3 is CATSRDSLGGSYEQYF. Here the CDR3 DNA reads TGTGCCACCAGCAGGGATTCCTTAGGGGGCTCCTACGAGCAGTACTTC.